The 24 T cell receptor beta chains reported below all come from one sample, sequenced in a study of T cell responses to AZD1222 COVID-19 vaccine. Produced via immunoSEQ multiplex PCR; TCRdb's table is partial and in-frame only. The sample contains about 110,000 clones, roughly 80% of which appear only once. The sample here was peripheral blood, taken on day 0 of AZD1222 vaccination. These receptors were collected from an adult in good health.

By sample fraction, this clone is medium-sized (0.01 to 0.1%). The V call is TRBV4-2, the J call TRBJ2-7; 9 nucleotides line up with TRBD2. There are 15 residues in the CDR3. CDR1 LGHNA and CDR2 YNFKEQ come from the germline V gene. With 0 bases clipped from V and 2 bases from J, the junction kept 2 bases outside the gene matches. As DNA, the CDR3 is TGTGCCAGCAGCCAAGATCGCGGGGGGGCCTACGAGCAGTACTTC. This codes for CASSQDRGGAYEQYF.

Only one count was recorded for this clone. The chain recombines TRBV5-4 with TRBJ2-3; TRBD2 matches at 11 bases. CDR3 length equals 15 residues. From germline, CDR1 is SGHNT and CDR2 YYREEE (reference sequence). The V gene end was trimmed by 4 bases and the J gene end by 7 bases; junction bases not matched to a gene: 8. CDR3 in DNA: TGTGCCAGCAGCCGGGAGACTAGCGGGGACTATACGCAGTATTTT. It yields the protein CASSRETSGDYTQYF.

The V gene is TRBV6-7, the J gene TRBJ1-2, with 11 bases that match TRBD1. TRBV6-7 is given ORF status, its function remaining uncertain. The CDR3 has 19 amino acids. Trimming cost V 2 bases and J 4 bases; bases outside gene matches: 15. The CDR3 sequence: CASSYPLPPDRGLGYGYTF. The DNA of the CDR3 is TGTGCCAGCAGTTACCCCCTCCCCCCGGACAGGGGGCTAGGCTATGGCTACACCTTC.

V usage is TRBV19 and J usage is TRBJ1-2; tentative D call: TRBD1 (5 bases). The CDR3 contains 16 residues. Germline assignment: CDR1 LNHDA and CDR2 SQIVND (reference sequence). The V end lost 6 bases, the J end lost 5 bases, and 22 bases lay between the germline ends. Here the CDR3 DNA reads TGTGCCAGTAGGGGTTTCGGGGCAGGGAGACGATATGGCTACACCTTC. Protein product: CASRGFGAGRRYGYTF.

The chain uses TRBV19 and TRBJ1-6; a possible D gene is TRBD1 (5 bases). The ends were cut back, 3 bases at V and 5 bases at J, with 8 bases in the middle. Germline lookup yields CDR1 LNHDA and CDR2 SQIVND (reference sequence). This CDR3 contains 14 residues. As DNA, the CDR3 is TGTGCCAGTAGTATTTCCAGGGATAATTCACCCCTCCACTTT. Translating gives CASSISRDNSPLHF.

This clone occurred a few times. The chain employs TRBV6-4 and TRBJ1-1; possible D gene TRBD1, 6 bases. Deletions cut 10 bases from V and 4 bases from J, with 13 bases between. The CDR3 runs 12 residues. The germline CDR1 and CDR2 sequences are MRHNA and SNTAGT. CDR3 DNA sequence: TGTGCCACCATCCTCAGGGGCACTGAAGCTTTCTTT. It encodes CATILRGTEAFF.

The table lists this clone with a few counts. This rearrangement joins TRBV3-1 (or the pseudogene TRBV3-2) to TRBJ1-2; tentative D call: TRBD1 (5 bases). The ends were cut back, 2 bases at V and 8 bases at J, with 15 bases in the middle. Germline-derived CDR1 and CDR2 are LGHDT and YNNKEL (reference sequence). The CDR3 has 14 amino acids. CDR3 bases: TGTGCCAGCAGCCAAATTGCAGGGCAAGGCGGCTACACCTTC. As protein: CASSQIAGQGGYTF.

The DNA of the CDR3 is TGTGCAAGTCGCTTAGGGCGCTATAAGAACTTC. Protein product: CASRLGRYKNF. The chain employs TRBV12-2 and TRBJ2-7. TRBV12-2 is assigned pseudogene status. This CDR3 is built from 11 residues.

The gene calls are TRBV2 and TRBJ1-5; no clear D. Trimming took off 5 bases at V and 2 bases at J, with 10 bases between the two ends. This CDR3 comprises 14 residues. Germline CDR1 reads SNHLY; CDR2 reads FYNNEI. The CDR3 sequence: CASSWTSGNQPQHF. CDR3 coding DNA: TGTGCCAGCAGTTGGACGTCTGGCAATCAGCCCCAGCATTTT.

The chain has TRBV20-1 and TRBJ2-1, with D perhaps TRBD2 (6 bases). Per germline, CDR1 DFQATT and CDR2 SNEGSKA (reference sequence). V was shortened by 3 bases and J by 2 bases, with 8 bases between the two germline ends. The CDR3 is 13 residues long. CDR3 nucleotides: TGCAGTGCTAGTTGGACTACCTACAATGAGCAGTTCTTC. Translating gives CSASWTTYNEQFF.

This chain uses TRBV29-1 with TRBJ1-3; no reliable D call. Germline values: CDR1 SQVTM, CDR2 ANQGSEA. CDR3 length: 13 amino acids. V shed 5 bases and J shed 0 bases, with 8 bases lying between them. Here the CDR3 DNA reads TGCAGCGTTAACCTTAACTCTGGAAACACCATATATTTT. Amino acid sequence: CSVNLNSGNTIYF.

This clone was observed at least ten times. The chain is built from TRBV4-2 and TRBJ1-2; perhaps TRBD1 as D (5 bases). This CDR3 is built from 15 residues. V dropped 0 bases and J dropped 4 bases, with 12 bases sitting between them. From germline, CDR1 is LGHNA and CDR2 YNFKEQ. CDR3 region: CASSQDFGAVYGYTF. The CDR3 nucleotides are TGTGCCAGCAGCCAAGATTTCGGGGCAGTCTATGGCTACACCTTC.

The genes are TRBV3-1 (or the pseudogene TRBV3-2) and TRBJ2-1, with TRBD2 identical over 13 bases. This CDR3 has 18 residues. V shed 0 bases, J shed 10 bases, and the junction held 12 bases outside the gene matches. Germline CDR1 is LGHDT and CDR2 is YNNKEL (reference sequence). This CDR3 reads CASSQEVPLAGGREEQFF. CDR3 DNA: TGTGCCAGCAGCCAAGAGGTCCCACTAGCGGGGGGGCGTGAGGAGCAGTTCTTC.

The gene calls are TRBV9 and TRBJ2-7, with 9 bases that match TRBD1. This CDR3 has 16 residues. Germline lookup yields CDR1 SGDLS and CDR2 YYNGEE. V lost 4 bases and J lost 3; bases outside the gene matches: 11. The CDR3 sequence: CASSPKTGDRVYEQYF. CDR3 in DNA: TGTGCCAGCAGCCCAAAAACCGGGGACAGGGTCTACGAGCAGTACTTC. Variable domain in full (rest from reference TRBV9 and TRBJ2-7): DSGVTQTPKHLITATGQRVTLRCSPRSGDLSVYWYQQSLDQGLQFLIQYYNGEERAKGNILERFSAQQFPDLHSELNLSSLELGDSALYFCASSPKTGDRVYEQYFGPGTRLTVT.

The rearrangement links TRBV9 to TRBJ2-2; 13 positions match TRBD2. Germline CDR1 and CDR2: SGDLS and YYNGEE. CDR3 length equals 15 residues. The trim removed 3 bases at V and 9 bases at J, leaving 5 bases unmatched. This CDR3 is CASSATSGGARELFF. As DNA, the CDR3 is TGTGCCAGCAGCGCCACTAGCGGGGGGGCCCGGGAGCTGTTTTTT. Full variable domain (rest looked up from reference TRBV9 and TRBJ2-2): DSGVTQTPKHLITATGQRVTLRCSPRSGDLSVYWYQQSLDQGLQFLIQYYNGEERAKGNILERFSAQQFPDLHSELNLSSLELGDSALYFCASSATSGGARELFFGEGSRLTVL.

A single count supports this clone. The rearrangement joins TRBV28 to TRBJ1-2; 7 bases are a match to TRBD1. The CDR3 has 13 amino acids. The ends lost 6 bases at V and 3 bases at J; junction bases unmatched: 4. Germline V lookup: CDR1 MDHEN, CDR2 SYDVKM. Here the CDR3 reads CASRSTGDYGYTF. The CDR3 nucleotides read TGTGCCAGCAGATCTACAGGGGACTATGGCTACACCTTC.

The rearrangement uses TRBV11-2 and TRBJ1-4; D is unresolved. Germline-derived CDR1 and CDR2 are SGHAT and FQNNGV. V lost 7 bases, J lost 8 bases, and 11 bases lay in between. The CDR3 totals 12 residues. The CDR3, as DNA: TGTGCCAGCATAGATCTAGGGGAAAAACTGTTTTTT. This translates into CASIDLGEKLFF.

This chain uses TRBV28 with TRBJ1-1, with TRBD1 matching 7 bases. The CDR3 is 13 amino acids. V lost 5 bases to trimming and J lost 4 bases; unmatched junction nucleotides: 4. CDR1 MDHEN and CDR2 SYDVKM come from the germline V gene. The CDR3 loop reads CASSTPGGTEAFF. The DNA for the CDR3 is TGTGCCAGCAGTACTCCAGGGGGCACTGAAGCTTTCTTT.

The chain employs TRBV7-3 and TRBJ1-1, with D tentatively TRBD1 (6 bases). Trimming removed 5 bases at V and 1 base at J, with 11 bases between. Germline-derived CDR1 and CDR2 are SGHTA and FQGTGA. The CDR3 is made up of 14 amino acids. The CDR3 sequence is CASSKTGPNTEAFF. In DNA, the CDR3 is TGTGCCAGCAGCAAGACAGGACCGAACACTGAAGCTTTCTTT.

V and J are TRBV5-1 and TRBJ2-2; D may be TRBD1 or TRBD2 (5 bases each). This CDR3 contains 15 residues. In germline, CDR1 is SGHRS, CDR2 YFSETQ. Trimming removed 7 bases from V and 6 bases from J, with 19 bases in between. CDR3 nucleotides: TGCGCCAGCGGCCGAGACACAAGAGGGGCCGGGGAGCTGTTTTTT. Its protein product is CASGRDTRGAGELFF.

J is TRBJ1-6 and V is TRBV27, with no clear D. The V gene's germline CDR1 is MNHEY and CDR2 SMNVEV (reference sequence). The CDR3 is made up of 15 amino acids. Trimming pared 6 bases from V and 1 base from J, leaving 10 bases between. In nucleotides, the CDR3 is TGTGCCAGCAGCCCCCCGCAATCCTATAATTCACCCCTCCACTTT. Amino acid sequence: CASSPPQSYNSPLHF.

The chain recombines TRBV19 with TRBJ1-5, with D possibly being TRBD1 (5 bases). CDR3 length: 13 residues. V dropped 3 bases and J dropped 9 bases, with 12 bases sitting between them. CDR1 and CDR2 from the germline V gene are LNHDA and SQIVND (reference sequence). The CDR3 sequence: CASSMGGIGPQHF. In nucleotides, the CDR3 is TGTGCCAGTAGTATGGGGGGTATTGGGCCCCAGCATTTT.

This sequence joins TRBV2 and TRBJ2-3; 9 bases are a match to TRBD1. In germline, CDR1 is SNHLY, CDR2 FYNNEI. With 5 bases clipped from V and 6 bases from J, the junction kept 9 bases outside the gene matches. The CDR3 loop spans 15 amino acids. The CDR3 loop is CASSRTGDSGDTQYF. CDR3 bases: TGTGCCAGCAGTCGGACAGGGGATTCGGGGGATACGCAGTATTTT.

V gene TRBV25-1 combines with J gene TRBJ1-2, with D maybe TRBD1 (6 bases). CDR3 length equals 16 residues. Between the trimmed V and J ends, which lost 1 base and 5 bases, there was a span of 17 bases. Germline V gene lookup returns CDR1 MGHDK and CDR2 SYGVNS. DNA of the CDR3: TGTGCCAGCAGTGAATTGGGGGCAGGGGACAATTATGGCTACACCTTC. Translating gives CASSELGAGDNYGYTF.